This T cell receptor beta chain was sequenced during a study of T cells in women clearing cervical HPV infection. Across the whole study: Case blood was drawn when the lesion was first found; control blood after infection became undetectable. Study-wide points: Unknown T-cell numbers per sample may underlie the richness differences.

The length of the CDR3 is 12 residues. The V and J ends lost 6 bases and 0 bases respectively, with 7 bases between them. Per germline, CDR1 DFQATT and CDR2 SNEGSKA (reference sequence). The protocol was immunoSEQ multiplex PCR, while the TCRdb copy is restricted to in-frame clones and leaves out a portion. The sample has roughly 35,000 clones; the top ten hold less than 2%. Remarks on this clone: Its antigen is currently unknown. The read ends 3 residues shy of where the CDR3 ends; the end is completed using the germline J gene. The sample contains more than one DNA sequence encoding this CDR3.

The TCR was taken from a woman between 18 and 70 years old with a cervical HPV16 infection that either progressed to CIN3+ or cleared (not recorded which). Source material: blood buffy coat. V and J are TRBV20-1 and TRBJ2-3, with TRBD1 as a possible D gene (5 bases). CDR3: CSARASTDTQYF. The DNA read from the CDR3 is TGCAGTGCCAGGGCTAGCACAGATACG.